The 31 T cell receptor beta chains below come from one sample, sequenced in a study of T cells in Graves' hyperthyroidism and ophthalmopathy. Amplification yielded TCR beta CDR3 regions, with RNA transcripts as the source. First-round RT-PCR targeting the TCR CDR3 was performed with the HTBI primer set. Each CDR3 protein gets one entry after TCRdb re-called the multiplex PCR reads with MiXCR. The repertoire holds about 300,000 distinct CDR3 sequences, with about 25% as singletons. The sample comprised blood. All receptors come from a middle-aged man with Graves' hyperthyroidism that later progressed to Graves' ophthalmopathy.

V is TRBV18 and J is TRBJ2-2; tentatively, D is TRBD1 or TRBD2 (5 bases each). V was pared by 2 bases and J by 0 bases, with 13 bases between. This CDR3 has 17 residues. CDR1 is KGHSH and CDR2 is LQKENI in the germline V gene. CDR3 in amino acids: CASSPGDRAPNTGELFF. The CDR3 nucleotides read TGTGCCAGCTCACCAGGGGACCGTGCACCGAACACCGGGGAGCTGTTTTTT.

V gene TRBV6-1 combines with J gene TRBJ2-5; 12 bases are a match to TRBD2. V gave up 5 bases and J gave up 5 bases; unmatched junction bases: 6. The CDR3 runs 15 residues. Germline CDR1 is MNHNS and CDR2 is SASEGT. CDR3 loop: CASSPTTSGGETQYF. Written as DNA, the CDR3 is TGTGCCAGCAGTCCGACGACTAGCGGGGGTGAGACCCAGTACTTC.

The table lists this clonotype with many counts. The chain couples TRBV7-2 to TRBJ2-7; D not certain. Germline CDR1 reads SGHTA; CDR2 reads FQGNSA. The CDR3 has 14 amino acids. Trimming shortened V by 5 bases and J by 6 bases, and 17 bases separated the two germline ends. The CDR3 DNA reads TGTGCCAGCAGCCTGACGTTGGGGTTTGGCGAGCAGTACTTC. Its translation: CASSLTLGFGEQYF.

This clonotype was recorded at least ten times. CDR3 bases: TGCGCCAGCAGGTTGACAGGGCTGAGTCCCGAGACCCAGTACTTC. Encoded protein: CASRLTGLSPETQYF. The chain couples TRBV4-1 to TRBJ2-5; TRBD1 matches at 7 bases. CDR1 is MGHRA and CDR2 is YSYEKL in the germline V gene. The CDR3 has 15 residues. J lost 5 bases, V lost 6 bases, and 12 bases had no gene match.

This chain connects TRBV30 to TRBJ1-5; D call uncertain. CDR1 is GTSNPN, CDR2 SVGIG, per germline (reference sequence). V lost 1 base, J lost 0 bases, and 4 bases lay in between. This CDR3 is built from 13 residues. The CDR3 DNA reads as TGTGCCTGGAGTGCGGGTAGCAATCAGCCCCAGCATTTT. Translating gives CAWSAGSNQPQHF.

This clonotype was seen a handful of times. The chain has TRBV12-3 or TRBV12-4 and TRBJ1-1, with D unclear. This CDR3 has 13 amino acids. Trimming took 4 bases from V and 1 from J, leaving 7 bases between them. As DNA, the CDR3 is TGTGCCAGCAGTTCCGGGAAGAACACTGAAGCTTTCTTT. It translates to CASSSGKNTEAFF.

The table lists this clonotype with many counts. The chain recombines TRBV12-3 or TRBV12-4 with TRBJ2-5, with D tentatively TRBD1 (5 bases). The CDR3 covers 15 residues. The V gene lost 5 bases and the J gene lost 0 bases, with 13 bases spanning the gap. The CDR3 loop reads CASSQLNRYQETQYF. The CDR3 DNA reads as TGTGCCAGCAGTCAATTGAACAGGTACCAAGAGACCCAGTACTTC.

CDR3 DNA sequence: TGTGCCAGCAGTTCCAGGACAGGGGCCAAAAACATTCAGTACTTC. Its protein is CASSSRTGAKNIQYF. The chain carries TRBV6-2 or TRBV6-3 and TRBJ2-4, with TRBD1 identical over 8 bases. Germline CDR1 reads MNHEY; CDR2 reads SVGEGT. CDR3 size: 15 residues. The ends lost 4 bases at V and 1 base at J; junction bases unmatched: 3.

The sample holds many counts of this clonotype. The J gene is TRBJ1-2, the V gene TRBV4-2, with D hard to call. The germline V gene encodes CDR1 LGHNA and CDR2 YNFKEQ. V was shortened by 0 bases and J by 4 bases, with 9 bases between the two germline ends. This CDR3 spans 14 amino acids. CDR3 sequence reads: CASSQDGQPYGYTF. Written as DNA, the CDR3 is TGTGCCAGCAGCCAAGATGGGCAGCCCTATGGCTACACCTTC.

This clonotype was counted ten times or more. This chain links TRBV10-2 with TRBJ2-7; 9 bases agree with TRBD2. The V gene's germline CDR1 is WSHSY and CDR2 SAAADI. The CDR3 sequence is 13 residues long. The V gene end was trimmed by 8 bases and the J gene end by 1 base; junction bases not matched to a gene: 3. The CDR3 bases are TGCGCCAGCCGACTAGCGGCTTCCTACGAGCAGTACTTC. Amino acids: CASRLAASYEQYF.

This clonotype was seen just once. The chain is built from TRBV7-2 and TRBJ2-5; D uncertain. This CDR3 is 13 amino acids long. Germline values: CDR1 SGHTA, CDR2 FQGNSA. Trimming cost V 8 bases and J 4 bases, with 14 bases left between them. DNA for the CDR3: TGTGCCAGCCTAGGGCTGAACGGAGAGACCCAGTACTTC. It translates to CASLGLNGETQYF.

This clonotype was counted ten times or more. The genes are TRBV6-1 and TRBJ2-7; 8 bases are shared with TRBD2. Germline V gene data show CDR1 as MNHNS and CDR2 as SASEGT. V dropped 6 bases and J dropped 12; count of bases not matched to a gene: 10. This CDR3 is 12 amino acids long. As DNA, the CDR3 is TGTGCCAGCAGGACGACTAGCGCCGATCTGTACTTC. It translates to CASRTTSADLYF.

The chain carries TRBV7-3 and TRBJ1-1; D remains unclear. Germline assignment: CDR1 SGHTA and CDR2 FQGTGA. This CDR3 region has 13 residues. Trimming took 5 bases from V and 4 from J, leaving 11 bases between them. CDR3: CASSEAWGTEAFF. CDR3 coding DNA: TGTGCCAGCAGCGAAGCTTGGGGCACTGAAGCTTTCTTT.

This clonotype was detected ten times or more. The chain carries TRBV6-1 and TRBJ2-7; 9 positions match TRBD1. The CDR3 totals 16 residues. V lost 4 bases and J lost 3; bases outside the gene matches: 10. Germline V gene sequence: CDR1 MNHNS, CDR2 SASEGT. DNA for the CDR3: TGTGCCAGCAGTGCAATACCGGGACAGGGTCTCTACGAGCAGTACTTC. This gives the protein CASSAIPGQGLYEQYF.

Only a few counts were recorded for this clonotype. The chain joins TRBV27 to TRBJ1-1, with D perhaps matching TRBD1 (5 bases). Germline V lookup: CDR1 MNHEY, CDR2 SMNVEV (reference sequence). CDR3 length: 14 residues. V dropped 8 bases and J dropped 7 bases, with 20 bases sitting between them. CDR3 in amino acids: CASCPPGRTFEAFF. In nucleotides, the CDR3 is TGTGCCAGCTGCCCGCCAGGGCGAACATTTGAAGCTTTCTTT.

In this sample, this clonotype turned up once. This rearrangement joins TRBV12-3 or TRBV12-4 to TRBJ2-7; 11 bases match TRBD2. V was clipped by 7 bases and J by 7 bases; unmatched bases: 9. The CDR3 consists of 14 residues. CDR3 DNA: TGTGCCAGCACCCTACTAGCGGGAGTCGGAGAGCAGTACTTC. Encoded protein: CASTLLAGVGEQYF.

The table lists this clonotype with many counts. The chain is built from TRBV12-3 or TRBV12-4 and TRBJ1-5; D is ambiguous. The ends were cut back, 3 bases at V and 1 base at J, with 13 bases in the middle. The CDR3 totals 16 residues. CDR3: CASSLWGMGSNQPQHF. CDR3 coding DNA: TGTGCCAGCAGTTTGTGGGGAATGGGAAGCAATCAGCCCCAGCATTTT.

This clonotype was found many times. The chain is built from TRBV2 and TRBJ2-5; tentative D call: TRBD2 (6 bases). CDR3 length equals 14 residues. V shed 6 bases and J shed 3 bases, with 14 bases lying between them. Looked up from germline, CDR1 is SNHLY and CDR2 is FYNNEI. The CDR3: CASSGWVAEETQYF. CDR3 in DNA: TGTGCCAGCAGCGGGTGGGTAGCGGAAGAGACCCAGTACTTC.

This clonotype came up a few times. V gene TRBV27 combines with J gene TRBJ1-1; D is uncertain. Germline V gene sequence: CDR1 MNHEY, CDR2 SMNVEV (reference sequence). The length of the CDR3 is 15 residues. Deletions cut 2 bases from V and 4 bases from J, with 14 bases between. The CDR3 DNA follows: TGTGCCAGCAGTTTACAGAGGTTGCGAACCACTGAAGCTTTCTTT. It codes for CASSLQRLRTTEAFF.

The rearrangement uses TRBV12-3 or TRBV12-4 and TRBJ1-5; D uncertain. The V end lost 2 bases, the J end lost 2 bases, and 10 bases lay between the germline ends. The CDR3 spans 15 residues. CDR3 region: CASSLQTGGNQPQHF. The CDR3, as DNA: TGTGCCAGCAGTTTACAGACGGGTGGCAATCAGCCCCAGCATTTT.

This clonotype was counted ten times or more. The chain has TRBV7-3 and TRBJ2-5; perhaps TRBD2 as D (5 bases). V lost 1 base, J lost 3 bases, and 9 bases lay in between. This CDR3 region has 14 residues. Per the germline V gene, CDR1 is SGHTA and CDR2 is FQGTGA. CDR3 loop: CASSLNVGEETQYF. DNA for the CDR3: TGTGCCAGCAGCTTAAATGTGGGAGAAGAGACCCAGTACTTC.

This clonotype was seen ten or more times. The rearrangement joins TRBV4-1 to TRBJ1-1; 11 nucleotides match TRBD1. CDR3 length: 19 amino acids. The germline V gene encodes CDR1 MGHRA and CDR2 YSYEKL. The V segment lost 3 bases and the J segment 4 bases; nucleotides outside the gene matches: 16. The CDR3 DNA reads as TGCGCCAGCAGCCAGAGAGCATGGACAGGGGGCGCGTTGGGCACTGAAGCTTTCTTT. Translated: CASSQRAWTGGALGTEAFF.

This clonotype was counted many times. This sequence joins TRBV11-2 and TRBJ2-6; no clear D gene. Trimming took 2 bases from V and 3 from J, leaving 5 bases between them. The CDR3 is made up of 14 amino acids. CDR1 and CDR2 (germline): SGHAT, FQNNGV. CDR3 nucleotides: TGTGCCAGCAGCTTAACTCTTGGGGCCAACGTCCTGACTTTC. Translation: CASSLTLGANVLTF. The whole variable domain, remainder taken from reference TRBV11-2 and TRBJ2-6, is EAGVAQSPRYKIIEKRQSVAFWCNPISGHATLYWYQQILGQGPKLLIQFQNNGVVDDSQLPKDRFSAERLKGVDSTLKIQPAKLEDSAVYLCASSLTLGANVLTFGAGSRLTVL.

This clonotype was found a few times. V usage is TRBV6-5 and J usage is TRBJ2-6; maybe TRBD1 (6 bases). Germline V CDR1 and CDR2: MNHEY, SVGAGI. Trimming stripped 2 bases from V and 1 base from J, with 12 bases between. This CDR3 spans 17 amino acids. CDR3 loop: CASSYIGQGSGANVLTF. The CDR3 DNA is TGTGCCAGCAGTTACATCGGTCAGGGGTCTGGGGCCAACGTCCTGACTTTC.

This clonotype was seen many times. J is TRBJ2-5 and V is TRBV15; D unclear. Trimming cost V 0 bases and J 5 bases, with 10 bases left between them. The CDR3 loop spans 14 amino acids. Germline V gives CDR1 LNHNV, CDR2 YYDKDF (reference sequence). The CDR3 bases are TGTGCCACCAGCAGAGATGGGGTGTGGGAGACCCAGTACTTC. Translating it yields CATSRDGVWETQYF.

The rearrangement links TRBV2 to TRBJ2-5; 7 bases match TRBD1. Trimming at V came to 10 bases and at J to 2 bases, leaving 10 bases not matched to a gene. This CDR3 contains 14 residues. Germline CDR1 reads SNHLY; CDR2 reads FYNNEI. Here the CDR3 reads CATKQGTVQETQYF. The CDR3 coding sequence is TGTGCCACCAAACAGGGGACCGTACAAGAGACCCAGTACTTC.

The table lists this clonotype with a few counts. The V gene is TRBV6-5, the J gene TRBJ2-5; 10 bases agree with TRBD2. V lost 2 bases, J lost 6 bases, and 6 bases stayed unmatched. This CDR3 is 15 amino acids long. The V gene's germline CDR1 is MNHEY and CDR2 SVGAGI. The CDR3 bases are TGTGCCAGCAGTTACGAGATAGCGGGGGGAAAGACCCAGTACTTC. Protein sequence: CASSYEIAGGKTQYF.

There are a few counts of this clonotype. The V and J genes are TRBV11-1 and TRBJ2-3; TRBD1 matches 8 bases. The CDR3 loop spans 14 amino acids. CDR1 and CDR2 (germline): SGHAT, FQDESV (reference sequence). The V segment lost 2 bases and the J segment 4 bases; nucleotides outside the gene matches: 2. This chain's CDR3 is CASSLLQGADTQYF. For the CDR3, the DNA is TGTGCCAGCAGCTTACTACAGGGGGCAGATACGCAGTATTTT.

CDR3 region: CASSDRVSAFF. In nucleotides, the CDR3 is TGTGCCAGCAGTGACAGGGTATCAGCTTTCTTT. The J gene is TRBJ1-1, the V gene TRBV12-3 or TRBV12-4; 7 bases match TRBD1. This CDR3 spans 11 amino acids. The junction had 4 bases not matched to a gene; V was cut back by 5 bases and J by 10 bases.

The chain uses TRBV20-1 and TRBJ2-7, with 13 bases matching TRBD2. The CDR3 is 16 amino acids. V gave up 3 bases and J gave up 4 bases; unmatched junction bases: 9. Germline CDR1 is DFQATT and CDR2 is SNEGSKA (reference sequence). This CDR3 is CSARRTSGRSLYEQYF. CDR3 bases: TGCAGTGCTAGGAGGACTAGCGGGAGATCCCTTTACGAGCAGTACTTC.

This chain uses TRBV28 with TRBJ1-2; the D gene is possibly TRBD1 (5 bases). Per the germline V gene, CDR1 is MDHEN and CDR2 is SYDVKM. CDR3 length: 13 amino acids. Trimming removed 6 bases from V and 3 bases from J, with 11 bases in between. This CDR3 is CASRRGRDYGYTF. CDR3 bases: TGTGCCAGCAGGAGGGGCAGGGACTATGGCTACACCTTC.